A selection of T cell receptor beta chains follows, all from one sample in a study of blood T cell repertoires in COVID-19. Sequencing used immunoSEQ multiplex PCR; TCRdb keeps in-frame clones, though not all of them. The sample has 65,000 to 70,000 clones; approximately 86% are singletons. Sample: peripheral blood. The origin of the receptors is an older woman with acute or convalescent COVID-19. Each CDR3 is given with its conserved first and last residue. A D gene is named only where the DNA matches it firmly.

V	D	J	CDR3
TRBV5-1	.	TRBJ2-1	CASSLADNEQFF
TRBV12-3/TRBV12-4	.	TRBJ1-2	CASSLGGDYGYTF
TRBV15	.	TRBJ1-4	CATSRDPRSTNEKLFF
TRBV7-8	TRBD1	TRBJ2-2	CASSSGTANTGELFF
TRBV7-2	TRBD2	TRBJ2-1	CASSVGLAFNEQFF
TRBV6-5	TRBD1	TRBJ2-5	CASSPGTGTKETQYF
TRBV2	.	TRBJ2-4	CASSESTAFQYF
TRBV6-5	.	TRBJ1-5	CASSRTGPNQPQHF
TRBV6-5	.	TRBJ1-2	CASTELGVNYGYTF
TRBV12-3/TRBV12-4	.	TRBJ1-2	CASSTGNYGYTF
TRBV29-1	TRBD1	TRBJ2-5	CSVGQGETQYF
TRBV5-1	.	TRBJ2-7	CASSLSPGPYEQYF
TRBV9	.	TRBJ2-5	CASSVAGYGGNGTQYF
TRBV10-1	TRBD1	TRBJ1-4	CASAGQGPSPNEKLFF
TRBV7-2	.	TRBJ1-5	CASSLRQGSQPQHF
TRBV19	.	TRBJ2-1	CASRRPQGMHNEQFF
TRBV5-6	.	TRBJ1-1	CASSSYGEGTEAFF
TRBV4-1	TRBD1	TRBJ2-2	CASSRGQGEAGELFF
TRBV7-9	.	TRBJ1-4	CASSLGRIATNEKLFF
TRBV6-5	TRBD1	TRBJ1-1	CASSTFTGEAEAFF
TRBV11-2	TRBD2	TRBJ2-5	CASSPIAGGGETQYF
TRBV7-2	TRBD1	TRBJ1-1	CASSSRDRVGRNEAFF
TRBV7-2	TRBD1	TRBJ1-6	CASSSPGQGNFYNSPLHF
TRBV19	TRBD1	TRBJ2-2	CASHRDRGPGELFF
TRBV3-1/TRBV3-2	.	TRBJ1-1	CASSQDPGNTEAFF
TRBV6-4	.	TRBJ2-7	CASSDRGGKQYF
TRBV7-3	.	TRBJ2-3	CASSLSRTSTDTQYF
TRBV5-6	.	TRBJ2-3	CASSLYPSTDTQYF
TRBV28	.	TRBJ1-5	CASSLSFQPQHF
TRBV19	TRBD1	TRBJ1-5	CASSRQGAQGQPQHF
TRBV6-2/TRBV6-3	.	TRBJ1-4	CASSYSRELRATNEKLFF
TRBV19	.	TRBJ1-1	CASRVPPQGERPMNTEAFF
TRBV19	TRBD2	TRBJ2-7	CASSSAGGASYEQYF
TRBV10-3	.	TRBJ1-5	CAISARGEGSNQPQHF
TRBV7-3	TRBD2	TRBJ2-2	CASSLLLAGGIAGELFF
TRBV3-1/TRBV3-2	.	TRBJ1-6	CASSRAGVVSPLHF
TRBV7-3	TRBD2	TRBJ2-3	CASSLGRGTDTQYF